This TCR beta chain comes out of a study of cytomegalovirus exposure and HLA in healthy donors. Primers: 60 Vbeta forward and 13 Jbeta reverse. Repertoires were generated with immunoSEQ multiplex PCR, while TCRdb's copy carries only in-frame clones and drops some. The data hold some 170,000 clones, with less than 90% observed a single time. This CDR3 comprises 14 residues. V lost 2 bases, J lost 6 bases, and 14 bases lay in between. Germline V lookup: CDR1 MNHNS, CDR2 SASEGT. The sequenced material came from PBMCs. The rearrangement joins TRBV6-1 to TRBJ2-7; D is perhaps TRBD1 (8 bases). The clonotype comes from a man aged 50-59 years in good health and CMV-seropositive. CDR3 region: CASSENRGGFEQYF. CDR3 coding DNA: TGTGCCAGCAGTGAAAACAGGGGGGGTTTCGAGCAGTACTTC.